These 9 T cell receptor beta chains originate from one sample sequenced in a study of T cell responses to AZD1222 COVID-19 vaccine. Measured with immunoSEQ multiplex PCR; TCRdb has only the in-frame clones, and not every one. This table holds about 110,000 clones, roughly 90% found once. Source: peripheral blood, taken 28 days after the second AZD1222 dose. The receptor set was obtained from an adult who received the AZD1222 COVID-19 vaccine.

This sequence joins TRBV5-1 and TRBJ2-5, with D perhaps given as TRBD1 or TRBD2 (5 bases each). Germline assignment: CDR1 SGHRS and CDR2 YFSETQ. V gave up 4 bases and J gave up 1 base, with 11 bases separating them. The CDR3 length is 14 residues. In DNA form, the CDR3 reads TGCGCCAGCAGCCCGGGACGGATCCAAGAGACCCAGTACTTC. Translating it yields CASSPGRIQETQYF.

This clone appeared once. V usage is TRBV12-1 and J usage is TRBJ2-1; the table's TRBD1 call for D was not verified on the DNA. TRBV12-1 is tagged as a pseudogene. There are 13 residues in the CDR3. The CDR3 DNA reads TGTGCCAGCAGCTTTGGACACTACAATGAGCAGTTCTTC. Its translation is CASSFGHYNEQFF.

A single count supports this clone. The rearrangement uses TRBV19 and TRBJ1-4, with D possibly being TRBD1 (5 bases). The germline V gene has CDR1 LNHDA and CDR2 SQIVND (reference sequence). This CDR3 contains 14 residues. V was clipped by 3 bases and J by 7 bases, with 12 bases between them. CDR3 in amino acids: CASSMFRVGEKLFF. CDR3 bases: TGTGCCAGTAGTATGTTCAGGGTGGGTGAAAAACTGTTTTTT.

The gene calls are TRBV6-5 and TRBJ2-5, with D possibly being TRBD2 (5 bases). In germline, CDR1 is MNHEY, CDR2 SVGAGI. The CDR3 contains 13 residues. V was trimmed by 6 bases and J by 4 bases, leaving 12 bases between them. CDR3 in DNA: TGTGCCAGCAGGGCGGGTCTGGGAGAGACCCAGTACTTC. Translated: CASRAGLGETQYF.

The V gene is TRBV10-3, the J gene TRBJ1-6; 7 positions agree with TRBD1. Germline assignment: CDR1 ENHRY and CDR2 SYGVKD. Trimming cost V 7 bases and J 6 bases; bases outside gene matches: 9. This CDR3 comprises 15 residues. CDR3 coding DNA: TGTGCCATCAAACTATCCGGGACAGCTAATTCACCCCTCCACTTT. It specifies CAIKLSGTANSPLHF.

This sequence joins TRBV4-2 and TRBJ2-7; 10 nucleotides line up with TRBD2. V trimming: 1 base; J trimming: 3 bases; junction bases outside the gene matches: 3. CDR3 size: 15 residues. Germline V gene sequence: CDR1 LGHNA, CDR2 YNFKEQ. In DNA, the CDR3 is TGTGCCAGCAGCCAAGGCACTAGCGGGAACTACGAGCAGTACTTC. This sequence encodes CASSQGTSGNYEQYF.

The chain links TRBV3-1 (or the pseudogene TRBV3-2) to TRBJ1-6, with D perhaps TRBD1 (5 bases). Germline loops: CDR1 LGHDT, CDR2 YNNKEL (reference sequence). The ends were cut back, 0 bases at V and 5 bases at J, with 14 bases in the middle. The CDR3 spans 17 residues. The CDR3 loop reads CASSQDLEGVNNSPLHF. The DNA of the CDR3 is TGTGCCAGCAGCCAAGATCTCGAAGGGGTCAATAATTCACCCCTCCACTTT.

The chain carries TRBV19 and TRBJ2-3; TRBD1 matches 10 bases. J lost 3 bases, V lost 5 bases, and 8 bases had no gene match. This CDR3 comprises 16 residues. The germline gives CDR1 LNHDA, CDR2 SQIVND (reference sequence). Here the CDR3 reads CASSAGGQGFTDTQYF. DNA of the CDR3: TGTGCCAGTAGTGCTGGGGGACAGGGGTTTACAGATACGCAGTATTTT.

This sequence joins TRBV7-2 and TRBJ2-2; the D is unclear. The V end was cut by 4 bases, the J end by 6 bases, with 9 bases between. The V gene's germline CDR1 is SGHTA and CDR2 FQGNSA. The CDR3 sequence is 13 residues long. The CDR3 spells CASSSSNAGELFF. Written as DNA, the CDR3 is TGTGCCAGCAGCTCCTCAAATGCCGGGGAGCTGTTTTTT.